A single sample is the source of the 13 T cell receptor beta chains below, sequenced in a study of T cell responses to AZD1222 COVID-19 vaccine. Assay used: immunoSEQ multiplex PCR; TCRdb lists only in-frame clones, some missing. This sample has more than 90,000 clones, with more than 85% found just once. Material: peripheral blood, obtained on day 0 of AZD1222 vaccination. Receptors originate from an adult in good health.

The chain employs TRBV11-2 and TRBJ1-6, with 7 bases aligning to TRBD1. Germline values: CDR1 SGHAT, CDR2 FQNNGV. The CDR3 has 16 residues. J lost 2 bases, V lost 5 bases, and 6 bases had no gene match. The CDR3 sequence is CASSPRGTAYNSPLHF. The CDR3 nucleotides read TGTGCCAGCAGCCCAAGGGGGACAGCCTATAATTCACCCCTCCACTTT.

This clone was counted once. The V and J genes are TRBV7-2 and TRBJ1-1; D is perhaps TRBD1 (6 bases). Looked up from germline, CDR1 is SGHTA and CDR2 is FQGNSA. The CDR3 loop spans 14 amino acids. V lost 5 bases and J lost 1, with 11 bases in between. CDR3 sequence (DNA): TGTGCCAGCAGCCCCACAGGGACGAACACTGAAGCTTTCTTT. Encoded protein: CASSPTGTNTEAFF.

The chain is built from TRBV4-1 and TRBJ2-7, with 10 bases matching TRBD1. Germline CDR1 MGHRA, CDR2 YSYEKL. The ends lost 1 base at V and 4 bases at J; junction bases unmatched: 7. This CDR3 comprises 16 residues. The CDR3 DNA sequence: TGCGCCAGCAGCCAAGCTCCGGGACAGGGGCTTTACGAGCAGTACTTC. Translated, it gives CASSQAPGQGLYEQYF.

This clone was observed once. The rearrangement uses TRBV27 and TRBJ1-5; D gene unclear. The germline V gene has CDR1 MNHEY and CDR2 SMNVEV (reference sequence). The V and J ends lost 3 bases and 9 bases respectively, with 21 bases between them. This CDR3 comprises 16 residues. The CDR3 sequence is CASSFQARSGSMPQHF. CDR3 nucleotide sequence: TGTGCCAGCAGTTTCCAAGCCCGCTCCGGGTCCATGCCCCAGCATTTT.

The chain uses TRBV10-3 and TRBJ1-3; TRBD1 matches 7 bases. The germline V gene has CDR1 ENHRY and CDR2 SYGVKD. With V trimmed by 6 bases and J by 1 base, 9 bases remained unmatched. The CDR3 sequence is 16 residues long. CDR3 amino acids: CAIRTGTATSGNTIYF. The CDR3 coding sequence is TGTGCCATCAGGACCGGGACAGCAACTTCTGGAAACACCATATATTTT.

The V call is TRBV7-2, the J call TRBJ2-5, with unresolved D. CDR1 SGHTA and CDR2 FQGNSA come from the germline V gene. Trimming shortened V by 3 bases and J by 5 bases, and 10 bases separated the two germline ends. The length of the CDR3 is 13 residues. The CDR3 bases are TGTGCCAGCAGCTTCCTCGAGGCCGAGACCCAGTACTTC. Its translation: CASSFLEAETQYF. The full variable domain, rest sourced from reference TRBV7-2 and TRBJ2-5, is GAGVSQSPSNKVTEKGKDVELRCDPISGHTALYWYRQSLGQGLEFLIYFQGNSAPDKSGLPSDRFSAERTGGSVSTLTIQRTQQEDSAVYLCASSFLEAETQYFGPGTRLLVL.

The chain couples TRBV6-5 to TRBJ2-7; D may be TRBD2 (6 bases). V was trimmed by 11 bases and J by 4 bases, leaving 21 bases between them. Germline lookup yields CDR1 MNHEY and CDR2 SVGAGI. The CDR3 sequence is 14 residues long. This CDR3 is CAGGRNSISYEQYF. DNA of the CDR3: TGTGCCGGGGGGAGAAATTCTATCTCTTACGAGCAGTACTTC.

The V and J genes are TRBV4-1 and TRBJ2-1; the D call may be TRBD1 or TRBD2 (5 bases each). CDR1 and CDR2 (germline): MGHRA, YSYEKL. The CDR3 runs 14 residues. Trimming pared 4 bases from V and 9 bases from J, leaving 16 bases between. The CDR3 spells CASSPGPGIGEQFF. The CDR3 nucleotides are TGCGCCAGCAGCCCGGGACCCGGAATCGGTGAGCAGTTCTTC.

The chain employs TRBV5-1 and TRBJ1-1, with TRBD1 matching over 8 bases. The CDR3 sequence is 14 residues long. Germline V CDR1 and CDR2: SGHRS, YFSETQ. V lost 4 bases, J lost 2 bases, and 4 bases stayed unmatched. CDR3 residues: CASSPGGVNTEAFF. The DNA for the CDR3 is TGCGCCAGCAGCCCAGGGGGCGTCAACACTGAAGCTTTCTTT.

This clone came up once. Here the CDR3 reads CASSERGANYGYTF. The CDR3 bases are TGTGCCAGCAGCGAGCGGGGGGCGAACTATGGCTACACCTTC. The V gene is TRBV7-9, the J gene TRBJ1-2; possible D gene TRBD1, 6 bases. Germline V gene data show CDR1 as SEHNR and CDR2 as FQNEAQ (reference sequence). V was cut by 5 bases and J by 2 bases, with 12 bases left in between. The CDR3 length is 14 residues.

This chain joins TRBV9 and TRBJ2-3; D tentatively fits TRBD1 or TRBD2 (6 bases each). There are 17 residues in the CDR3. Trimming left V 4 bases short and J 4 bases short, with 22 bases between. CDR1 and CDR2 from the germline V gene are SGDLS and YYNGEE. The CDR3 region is CASSPTFGYREADTQYF. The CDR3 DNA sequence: TGTGCCAGCAGCCCTACTTTTGGGTACAGGGAGGCAGATACGCAGTATTTT. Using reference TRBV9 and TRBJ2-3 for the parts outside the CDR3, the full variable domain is DSGVTQTPKHLITATGQRVTLRCSPRSGDLSVYWYQQSLDQGLQFLIQYYNGEERAKGNILERFSAQQFPDLHSELNLSSLELGDSALYFCASSPTFGYREADTQYFGPGTRLTVL.

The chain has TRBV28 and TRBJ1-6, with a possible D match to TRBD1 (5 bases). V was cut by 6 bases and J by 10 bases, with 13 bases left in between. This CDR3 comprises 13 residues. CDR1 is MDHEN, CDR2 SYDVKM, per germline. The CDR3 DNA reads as TGTGCCAGCAGGTCTGGGGCCGGCTCACCCCTCCACTTT. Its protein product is CASRSGAGSPLHF.

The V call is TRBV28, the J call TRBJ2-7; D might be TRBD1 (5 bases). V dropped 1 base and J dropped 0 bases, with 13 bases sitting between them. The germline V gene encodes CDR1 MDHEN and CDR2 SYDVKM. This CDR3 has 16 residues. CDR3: CASSLYLPGRSYEQYF. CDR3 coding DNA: TGTGCCAGCAGTTTATACCTTCCAGGGCGCTCCTACGAGCAGTACTTC.